These 24 T cell receptor beta chains share one sample of origin, sequenced in a study of blood T cell repertoires in COVID-19. Profiling relied on immunoSEQ multiplex PCR, and the TCRdb table lists in-frame clones only, not all of them. The data contain over 600,000 clones, 70% to 90% of them singletons. Sequenced input: peripheral blood. The origin of the receptors is a woman aged 18 to 35 with acute or convalescent COVID-19.

The rearrangement joins TRBV9 to TRBJ1-1, with D tentatively TRBD1 (5 bases). Trimming took off 0 bases at V and 1 base at J, with 7 bases between the two ends. The CDR3 extends over 14 amino acids. CDR1 is SGDLS, CDR2 YYNGEE, per germline. Here the CDR3 DNA reads TGTGCCAGCAGCGTAGAGGGGTGGAACACTGAAGCTTTCTTT. As protein: CASSVEGWNTEAFF.

The gene calls are TRBV28 and TRBJ2-7, with 9 bases aligning to TRBD1. This CDR3 has 16 residues. Germline CDR1 is MDHEN and CDR2 is SYDVKM. Trimming removed 6 bases from V and 2 bases from J; junction bases left unmatched: 11. In DNA, the CDR3 is TGTGCCAGCAGCCGGGACAGGGTCCGAGGAACCTACGAGCAGTACTTC. It yields the protein CASSRDRVRGTYEQYF.

The J gene is TRBJ2-1, the V gene TRBV4-1; TRBD2 aligns across 8 bases. The V and J ends lost 2 bases and 8 bases, in that order; junction bases with no gene match: 14. Germline lookup yields CDR1 MGHRA and CDR2 YSYEKL. The CDR3 covers 17 residues. The CDR3 loop is CASSQRPPGLVLHEQFF. In DNA form, the CDR3 reads TGCGCCAGCAGCCAACGCCCACCGGGACTAGTTTTACATGAGCAGTTCTTC.

V usage is TRBV11-2 and J usage is TRBJ1-2; TRBD1 agrees at 8 bases. From germline, CDR1 is SGHAT and CDR2 FQNNGV. This CDR3 region has 16 residues. V gave up 2 bases and J gave up 5 bases; unmatched junction bases: 10. In DNA form, the CDR3 reads TGTGCCAGCAGCTTAACCTCTGCAGGGGGCGGGTATGGCTACACCTTC. Translation: CASSLTSAGGGYGYTF.

This clone was recorded only once. The chain is built from TRBV6-6 and TRBJ1-2; possible D gene TRBD1, 5 bases. The V and J ends lost 1 base and 1 base respectively, with 7 bases between them. CDR3 length: 14 amino acids. Germline CDR1 MNHNY, CDR2 SVGAGI (reference sequence). CDR3 residues: CASSYYRRNYGYTF. The CDR3 DNA sequence: TGTGCCAGCAGTTACTACAGGCGTAACTATGGCTACACCTTC.

The chain recombines TRBV5-4 with TRBJ2-7; 10 nucleotides align to TRBD2. The germline gives CDR1 SGHNT, CDR2 YYREEE (reference sequence). The trim removed 0 bases at V and 3 bases at J, leaving 3 bases unmatched. The CDR3 is made up of 15 amino acids. In DNA form, the CDR3 reads TGTGCCAGCAGCTTGGCTAGCGGGGGTGGCTACGAGCAGTACTTC. This sequence encodes CASSLASGGGYEQYF. Supplemented by reference TRBV5-4 and TRBJ2-7, the full variable domain reads ETGVTQSPTHLIKTRGQQVTLRCSSQSGHNTVSWYQQALGQGPQFIFQYYREEENGRGNFPPRFSGLQFPNYSSELNVNALELDDSALYLCASSLASGGGYEQYFGPGTRLTVT.

This chain links TRBV7-8 with TRBJ2-7; D perhaps matches TRBD1 (6 bases). Germline lookup yields CDR1 SGHVS and CDR2 FQNEAQ. The V gene lost 5 bases and the J gene lost 2 bases, with 16 bases spanning the gap. This CDR3 is built from 15 residues. The CDR3 DNA reads TGTGCCAGCAGCAAAGAGATCCGGGACACCTACGAGCAGTACTTC. Protein product: CASSKEIRDTYEQYF.

CDR3 sequence (DNA): TGTGCCAGCAGCAAGGGGGACTATAGCACAGATACGCAGTATTTT. Translating gives CASSKGDYSTDTQYF. The gene calls are TRBV9 and TRBJ2-3, with a possible D match to TRBD2 (7 bases). CDR3 size: 15 residues. V dropped 4 bases and J dropped 0 bases, with 12 bases sitting between them. Germline-derived CDR1 and CDR2 are SGDLS and YYNGEE.

This clone appeared a single time. The chain's CDR3 is CASINRGGNGYTF. In nucleotides, the CDR3 is TGTGCCAGCATCAACCGGGGAGGGAATGGCTACACCTTC. The rearrangement uses TRBV21-1 and TRBJ1-2. TRBV21-1 is an annotated pseudogene. The CDR3 loop spans 13 amino acids.

In this sample, this clone turned up once. The V call is TRBV18, the J call TRBJ1-2; TRBD1 might be the D (5 bases). CDR1 is KGHSH, CDR2 LQKENI, per germline. The CDR3 contains 16 residues. Trimming removed 0 bases at V and 3 bases at J, with 14 bases between. This CDR3 reads CASSPPTAQTDYGYTF. CDR3 nucleotides: TGTGCCAGCTCACCACCGACAGCCCAGACGGACTATGGCTACACCTTC. The full variable domain, its missing parts supplied by reference TRBV18 and TRBJ1-2, is NAGVMQNPRHLVRRRGQEARLRCSPMKGHSHVYWYRQLPEEGLKFMVYLQKENIIDESGMPKERFSAEFPKEGPSILRIQQVVRGDSAAYFCASSPPTAQTDYGYTFGSGTRLTVV.

J is TRBJ2-3 and V is TRBV7-9, with a possible D match to TRBD1 (5 bases). The CDR3 has 13 amino acids. The V end was cut by 1 base, the J end by 4 bases, with 6 bases between. Germline assignment: CDR1 SEHNR and CDR2 FQNEAQ (reference sequence). Written as DNA, the CDR3 is TGTGCCAGCAGCTTAGTCAGGGCAGATACGCAGTATTTT. Translation: CASSLVRADTQYF. The variable domain in full, completed from reference TRBV7-9 and TRBJ2-3, reads DTGVSQNPRHKITKRGQNVTFRCDPISEHNRLYWYRQTLGQGPEFLTYFQNEAQLEKSRLLSDRFSAERPKGSFSTLEIQRTEQGDSAMYLCASSLVRADTQYFGPGTRLTVL.

Comment on this clone: Other nucleotide sequences in the sample specify the same CDR3. The chain joins TRBV18 to TRBJ2-7, with D tentatively TRBD2 (7 bases). The V gene's germline CDR1 is KGHSH and CDR2 LQKENI. The CDR3 is made up of 13 amino acids. V was clipped by 2 bases and J by 7 bases, with 12 bases between them. Here the CDR3 reads CASSPGGGLEQYF. CDR3 nucleotide sequence: TGTGCCAGCTCACCAGGGGGGGGGCTTGAGCAGTACTTC.

The chain recombines TRBV5-4 with TRBJ1-2; D is possibly TRBD1 (5 bases). The V gene's germline CDR1 is SGHNT and CDR2 YYREEE (reference sequence). V was cut by 4 bases and J by 4 bases, with 20 bases left in between. The CDR3 loop spans 16 amino acids. CDR3 nucleotides: TGTGCCAGCAGCCCCGGTTTTAGGGGCTTGGGCTATGGCTACACCTTC. Translated, it gives CASSPGFRGLGYGYTF.

The chain links TRBV30 to TRBJ1-1, with TRBD1 matching over 9 bases. From germline, CDR1 is GTSNPN and CDR2 SVGIG (reference sequence). After removal of 3 bases from V and 8 bases from J, the junction contained 7 bases not matched to a gene. The CDR3 length is 13 residues. In nucleotides, the CDR3 is TGTGCCTGGAGACATACAGGGGGCGTAGAAGCTTTCTTT. This translates into CAWRHTGGVEAFF. The complete variable domain, with remaining parts taken from reference TRBV30 and TRBJ1-1, reads SQTIHQWPATLVQPVGSPLSLECTVEGTSNPNLYWYRQAAGRGLQLLFYSVGIGQISSEVPQNLSASRPQDRQFILSSKKLLLSDSGFYLCAWRHTGGVEAFFGQGTRLTVV.

The genes are TRBV29-1 and TRBJ1-2; the match to TRBD1 covers 7 bases. Germline V gives CDR1 SQVTM, CDR2 ANQGSEA. V shed 7 bases, J shed 8 bases, and the junction held 10 bases outside the gene matches. This CDR3 is built from 12 residues. The CDR3 nucleotides read TGCAGCGCGTTGACAGGGCCTCTAGGCTACACCTTC. Its protein is CSALTGPLGYTF.

The chain recombines TRBV19 with TRBJ2-7; TRBD1 is a possible D gene (5 bases). This CDR3 spans 13 amino acids. Germline V CDR1 and CDR2: LNHDA, SQIVND (reference sequence). Trimming removed 6 bases from V and 0 bases from J, with 9 bases in between. Here the CDR3 DNA reads TGTGCCAGTAGCTTGACAGTCTCCTACGAGCAGTACTTC. Residues: CASSLTVSYEQYF. Based on the CDR3 plus reference TRBV19 and TRBJ2-7, the full variable domain is DGGITQSPKYLFRKEGQNVTLSCEQNLNHDAMYWYRQDPGQGLRLIYYSQIVNDFQKGDIAEGYSVSREKKESFPLTVTSAQKNPTAFYLCASSLTVSYEQYFGPGTRLTVT.

The chain employs TRBV4-1 and TRBJ2-3; 7 nucleotides align to TRBD2. V lost 3 bases to trimming and J lost 5 bases; unmatched junction nucleotides: 2. Germline V lookup: CDR1 MGHRA, CDR2 YSYEKL. The CDR3 loop spans 13 amino acids. The CDR3 nucleotides read TGCGCCAGCAGCCACCGGGGGGAAGATACGCAGTATTTT. Translating gives CASSHRGEDTQYF.

The chain couples TRBV15 to TRBJ1-3; D is unresolved. V shed 0 bases and J shed 2 bases, with 8 bases lying between them. The CDR3 spans 15 residues. The V gene's germline CDR1 is LNHNV and CDR2 YYDKDF (reference sequence). The CDR3 nucleotides are TGTGCCACCAGCAGAGATAGAGGTCCTGGAAACACCATATATTTT. Residues: CATSRDRGPGNTIYF. The whole variable domain, filled in from reference TRBV15 and TRBJ1-3, reads DAMVIQNPRYQVTQFGKPVTLSCSQTLNHNVMYWYQQKSSQAPKLLFHYYDKDFNNEADTPDNFQSRRPNTSFCFLDIRSPGLGDTAMYLCATSRDRGPGNTIYFGEGSWLTVV.

The chain uses TRBV14 and TRBJ1-2; maybe TRBD1 (6 bases). The germline V gene encodes CDR1 SGHDN and CDR2 FVKESK. CDR3 size: 13 residues. The V gene lost 0 bases and the J gene lost 8 bases, with 10 bases spanning the gap. The CDR3 nucleotides read TGTGCCAGCAGCCAAGAGTGGACAGAAGGCTACACCTTC. This sequence encodes CASSQEWTEGYTF.

V and J are TRBV6-1 and TRBJ2-1, with 7 bases that match TRBD2. CDR1 and CDR2 from the germline V gene are MNHNS and SASEGT. V lost 4 bases, J lost 0 bases, and 3 bases stayed unmatched. This CDR3 region has 15 residues. CDR3 DNA sequence: TGTGCCAGCAGTGGAGCTAGCGGCTCCTACAATGAGCAGTTCTTC. It translates to CASSGASGSYNEQFF.

The chain recombines TRBV10-3 with TRBJ1-5; maybe TRBD1 (6 bases). Trimming cost V 10 bases and J 2 bases, with 18 bases left between them. The CDR3 has 15 residues. Germline V lookup: CDR1 ENHRY, CDR2 SYGVKD. The DNA for the CDR3 is TGTGCCACTGGGGCTACGGGACAAGGCAATCAGCCCCAGCATTTT. Encoded protein: CATGATGQGNQPQHF.

This rearrangement joins TRBV7-2 to TRBJ2-7, with a tentative D call TRBD1 (5 bases). V lost 2 bases, J lost 5 bases, and 10 bases lay in between. Germline values: CDR1 SGHTA, CDR2 FQGNSA. This CDR3 spans 13 amino acids. The CDR3 sequence: CASSLKGAHEQYF. The CDR3 DNA reads TGTGCCAGCAGCTTAAAAGGGGCCCACGAGCAGTACTTC.

This chain uses TRBV7-2 with TRBJ1-1, with a weak D call TRBD1 (5 bases). CDR3 size: 15 residues. Trimming removed 5 bases from V and 0 bases from J, with 13 bases in between. In germline, CDR1 is SGHTA, CDR2 FQGNSA. This CDR3 is CASSQLGTVNTEAFF. CDR3 coding DNA: TGTGCCAGCAGCCAACTCGGGACTGTGAACACTGAAGCTTTCTTT.

The chain employs TRBV5-1 and TRBJ1-5, with D tentatively TRBD1 (5 bases). The CDR3 length is 14 residues. V was trimmed by 4 bases and J by 5 bases, leaving 13 bases between them. The germline V gene encodes CDR1 SGHRS and CDR2 YFSETQ. CDR3 region: CASSRRDGYQPQHF. In DNA form, the CDR3 reads TGCGCCAGCAGCCGCAGGGATGGGTATCAGCCCCAGCATTTT.